This T cell receptor (beta chain) was found in a study of cytomegalovirus exposure and HLA in healthy donors. Findings and caveats of the study: In the 120 or so validation repertoires, under 95% of cluster scores exceeded 0, per a later analysis. Despite most TCR sequences being rare, some public TCRs occurred in many donors. It was confirmed in vitro that a few of the CMV-associated chains were specific for CMV antigens.

Profiling relied on immunoSEQ multiplex PCR, and the TCRdb table lists in-frame clones only, not all of them. Among approximately 150,000 clones listed, about four fifths were seen once. The CDR3 contains 14 residues. V shed 3 bases and J shed 1 base, with 11 bases lying between them. The V gene's germline CDR1 is GTSNPN and CDR2 SVGIG (reference sequence). As to this clone: Its antigen remains unknown.

Sequencing was performed on PBMCs. The receptor was derived from a man aged 30 to 39 in good health and CMV-seropositive. The chain links TRBV30 to TRBJ2-3; TRBD2 might be the D (6 bases). CDR3 DNA sequence: TGTGCCTGGAGATACGGGAGCGGCACAGATACGCAGTATTTT. Encoded protein: CAWRYGSGTDTQYF.